Shown below are 18 T cell receptor beta chains from a single sample sequenced in a study of T-cell reconstitution after alpha-beta-depleted transplantation in children. Preparing the TCRbeta library involved the use of unique molecular identifiers. Each CDR3 protein gets one entry after TCRdb re-called the PCR reads with MiXCR. The table lists about 540,000 distinct CDR3 sequences, 15% to 20% of them singletons. The sequencing here drew on PBMCs from the stem cell graft donor, taken from the stem cell graft. All receptors come from a human donor who donated a stem cell graft to a child with acute lymphoblastic leukemia.

There are a few counts of this clonotype. J is TRBJ2-1 and V is TRBV4-1; a weak D match, TRBD2 (6 bases). Deletions cut 4 bases from V and 8 bases from J, with 12 bases between. Germline CDR1 is MGHRA and CDR2 is YSYEKL. This CDR3 spans 13 amino acids. This chain's CDR3 is CASSPTRYDEQFF. In nucleotides, the CDR3 is TGCGCCAGCAGCCCGACTAGATACGATGAGCAGTTCTTC.

This clonotype came up a few times. The chain has TRBV5-1 and TRBJ2-7; D gene ambiguous. The germline V gene encodes CDR1 SGHRS and CDR2 YFSETQ. The CDR3 loop spans 13 amino acids. V gave up 3 bases and J gave up 3 bases, with 10 bases separating them. DNA for the CDR3: TGCGCCAGCAGCTGGACGAGAGGCTACGAGCAGTACTTC. This encodes CASSWTRGYEQYF. The full variable domain, completed using reference TRBV5-1 and TRBJ2-7, is KAGVTQTPRYLIKTRGQQVTLSCSPISGHRSVSWYQQTPGQGLQFLFEYFSETQRNKGNFPGRFSGRQFSNSRSEMNVSTLELGDSALYLCASSWTRGYEQYFGPGTRLTVT.

This chain links TRBV2 with TRBJ2-7, with D perhaps TRBD2 (6 bases). The CDR3 extends over 14 amino acids. Trimming cost V 2 bases and J 3 bases, with 11 bases left between them. The germline gives CDR1 SNHLY, CDR2 FYNNEI. The chain's CDR3 is CASSERLAVYEQYF. For the CDR3, the DNA is TGTGCCAGCAGTGAAAGGTTAGCGGTCTACGAGCAGTACTTC.

This clonotype has more than one count but fewer than ten. The DNA of the CDR3 is TGTGCCAGCAGCCAAGGGTCTAGCGGTACCTACGAGCAGTACTTC. Protein product: CASSQGSSGTYEQYF. The chain uses TRBV3-1 and TRBJ2-7, with TRBD2 matching 7 bases. J was trimmed by 2 bases and V by 1 base; bases with no gene match: 5. The CDR3 spans 15 residues. In germline, CDR1 is LGHDT, CDR2 YNNKEL (reference sequence).

Only a few counts were recorded for this clonotype. The DNA of the CDR3 is TGTGCCAGCTCACCTTCGCAGGTCATTCCCTCCTACGAGCAGTACTTC. Amino acid sequence: CASSPSQVIPSYEQYF. The V call is TRBV18, the J call TRBJ2-7; no clear D. Germline lookup yields CDR1 KGHSH and CDR2 LQKENI. The CDR3 has 16 residues. The V and J ends lost 3 bases and 0 bases respectively, with 15 bases between them.

This clonotype was seen a handful of times. The chain recombines TRBV5-1 with TRBJ2-7; D could derive from TRBD1 or TRBD2 (6 bases each). The CDR3 totals 19 residues. Germline CDR1 reads SGHRS; CDR2 reads YFSETQ. Trimming removed 2 bases from V and 6 bases from J, with 30 bases in between. CDR3 DNA: TGCGCCAGCAGCTTACGATCGGGGGCGAACTTTAACCACCGTGTCGAGCAGTACTTC. It encodes CASSLRSGANFNHRVEQYF.

The chain joins TRBV5-1 to TRBJ1-1, with 7 positions matching TRBD1. Per the germline V gene, CDR1 is SGHRS and CDR2 is YFSETQ. CDR3 length: 14 residues. V trimming: 4 bases; J trimming: 1 base; junction bases outside the gene matches: 4. The CDR3 bases are TGCGCCAGCAGCCCGGGACAGAAGAACACTGAAGCTTTCTTT. Protein sequence: CASSPGQKNTEAFF.

The chain has TRBV5-1 and TRBJ2-3; D remains unclear. The CDR3 runs to 13 residues. The germline V and J ends were trimmed by 4 bases and 2 bases, with 8 bases remaining between them. Germline values: CDR1 SGHRS, CDR2 YFSETQ. The CDR3 region is CASSNSYTDTQYF. For the CDR3, the DNA is TGCGCCAGCAGCAATTCCTACACAGATACGCAGTATTTT.

This clonotype was seen more than once but under ten times. The chain is built from TRBV12-3 or TRBV12-4 and TRBJ2-1; 9 bases are a match to TRBD2. The V and J ends lost 2 bases and 7 bases, in that order; junction bases with no gene match: 6. This CDR3 has 15 residues. The CDR3 DNA sequence: TGTGCCAGCAGTTTACATGGCGGGAGGGCGAATGAGCAGTTCTTC. Translating it yields CASSLHGGRANEQFF.

The chain has TRBV5-6 and TRBJ2-2; no definite D call. The CDR3 covers 15 residues. The V gene lost 4 bases and the J gene lost 4 bases, with 14 bases spanning the gap. Germline CDR1 SGHDT, CDR2 YYEEEE. CDR3 in DNA: TGTGCCAGCAGCGCGGACCGTTACGGCACCGGGGAGCTGTTTTTT. Translating it yields CASSADRYGTGELFF.

The table lists this clonotype with a few counts. The chain links TRBV20-1 to TRBJ2-7, with 9 bases lining up with TRBD2. The germline gives CDR1 DFQATT, CDR2 SNEGSKA (reference sequence). The CDR3 loop spans 15 amino acids. Trimming at V came to 0 bases and at J to 0 bases, leaving 3 bases not matched to a gene. CDR3 amino acids: CSARDATSGSYEQYF. CDR3 DNA: TGCAGTGCTAGAGATGCGACTAGCGGCTCCTACGAGCAGTACTTC.

V is TRBV4-1 and J is TRBJ2-7, with D perhaps TRBD2 (5 bases). CDR1 is MGHRA and CDR2 is YSYEKL in the germline V gene. Between the trimmed V and J ends, which lost 4 bases and 4 bases, there was a span of 17 bases. This CDR3 comprises 15 residues. The CDR3 nucleotides read TGCGCCAGCAGCCCAGGACTGCCATCCGGGTACGAGCAGTACTTC. Translating it yields CASSPGLPSGYEQYF.

The chain joins TRBV20-1 to TRBJ1-6; perhaps TRBD1 as D (5 bases). This CDR3 has 17 amino acids. Trimming removed 3 bases from V and 0 bases from J, with 15 bases in between. Germline assignment: CDR1 DFQATT and CDR2 SNEGSKA (reference sequence). The CDR3 here is CSARRERGVSYNSPLHF. DNA for the CDR3: TGCAGTGCTAGGCGGGAAAGGGGCGTCTCCTATAATTCACCCCTCCACTTT.

The chain recombines TRBV30 with TRBJ2-2; TRBD2 is a possible D gene (6 bases). Trimming removed 3 bases at V and 0 bases at J, with 8 bases between. The germline CDR1 and CDR2 sequences are GTSNPN and SVGIG (reference sequence). The CDR3 sequence is 14 residues long. CDR3 sequence (DNA): TGTGCCTGGAGGGGACTGGCGAACACCGGGGAGCTGTTTTTT. Translated: CAWRGLANTGELFF.

This clonotype has a handful of counts. The rearrangement joins TRBV5-1 to TRBJ2-3; 15 nucleotides agree with TRBD2. The ends lost 4 bases at V and 2 bases at J; junction bases unmatched: 8. Germline V gene data show CDR1 as SGHRS and CDR2 as YFSETQ. This CDR3 is built from 18 residues. CDR3 sequence reads: CASSTRTSGRVITDTQYF. CDR3 nucleotide sequence: TGCGCCAGCAGCACGAGGACTAGCGGGAGGGTAATCACAGATACGCAGTATTTT.

The chain joins TRBV14 to TRBJ2-1; D may match TRBD1 or TRBD2 (5 bases each). This CDR3 region has 12 residues. Germline values: CDR1 SGHDN, CDR2 FVKESK. The germline V and J ends were trimmed by 2 bases and 8 bases, with 7 bases remaining between them. In DNA form, the CDR3 reads TGTGCCAGCAGCCAAAGGGACGATGAGCAGTTCTTC. Protein sequence: CASSQRDDEQFF.

V gene TRBV15 combines with J gene TRBJ1-4; 8 bases line up with TRBD1. Germline V gives CDR1 LNHNV, CDR2 YYDKDF (reference sequence). The CDR3 covers 15 residues. V shed 1 base and J 7 bases; nucleotides not matched to a gene: 5. Here the CDR3 reads CATSRGTGTGEKLFF. DNA of the CDR3: TGTGCCACCAGCAGAGGGACAGGGACGGGTGAAAAACTGTTTTTT.

There are a few counts of this clonotype. In nucleotides, the CDR3 is TGTGCCAGCAGCGAAGGCCGTCCTAGATTGGAAGGGACCCAGTACTTC. Its protein is CASSEGRPRLEGTQYF. This chain joins TRBV7-8 and TRBJ2-5; D gene ambiguous. This CDR3 spans 16 amino acids. V was shortened by 5 bases and J by 7 bases, with 23 bases between the two germline ends. Germline loops: CDR1 SGHVS, CDR2 FQNEAQ. The variable domain in full, with the rest retrieved from reference TRBV7-8 and TRBJ2-5, is GAGVSQSPRYKVAKRGQDVALRCDPISGHVSLFWYQQALGQGPEFLTYFQNEAQLDKSGLPSDRFFAERPEGSVSTLKIQRTQQEDSAVYLCASSEGRPRLEGTQYFGPGTRLLVL.